These 14 T cell receptor beta chains were sequenced from one sample in a study of cytomegalovirus exposure and HLA in healthy donors. PCR was performed using 60 Vbeta and 13 Jbeta primers. The data were produced by immunoSEQ multiplex PCR, yet TCRdb's version contains in-frame clones alone and is incomplete. Among 150,000 or so clones listed, 76% were seen once. Material for sequencing was PBMCs. The receptors here all came from a male donor in good health and CMV-seronegative.

The chain links TRBV13 to TRBJ2-1, with D possibly TRBD2 on 5 matching bases. The CDR3 loop spans 19 amino acids. CDR1 and CDR2 (germline): PRHDT, FYEKMQ (reference sequence). The germline V and J ends were trimmed by 3 bases and 1 base, with 22 bases remaining between them. CDR3 DNA: TGTGCCAGCAGCTTTAGAATAGCGACTCCTGTTAGGTCCTACAATGAGCAGTTCTTC. As protein: CASSFRIATPVRSYNEQFF.

The chain combines TRBV5-1 with TRBJ2-3; a weak D match, TRBD2 (6 bases). The V gene lost 7 bases and the J gene lost 6 bases, with 21 bases spanning the gap. The CDR3 contains 15 residues. Germline V gives CDR1 SGHRS, CDR2 YFSETQ. The DNA for the CDR3 is TGCGCCAGCGCCCCCGACGGGAGTAGGGCGGATACGCAGTATTTT. Translated, it gives CASAPDGSRADTQYF.

The V call is TRBV7-9, the J call TRBJ2-5; 10 positions match TRBD2. V dropped 3 bases and J dropped 5; count of bases not matched to a gene: 9. This CDR3 is built from 16 residues. Germline V gene sequence: CDR1 SEHNR, CDR2 FQNEAQ (reference sequence). CDR3 bases: TGTGCCAGCAGCTTGTTAGCGGGGGGAGCAGGCGAGACCCAGTACTTC. This encodes CASSLLAGGAGETQYF.

The chain combines TRBV28 with TRBJ1-2; unclear D gene. Germline V gene sequence: CDR1 MDHEN, CDR2 SYDVKM. This CDR3 comprises 13 residues. The V and J ends lost 4 bases and 1 base respectively, with 7 bases between them. CDR3 nucleotide sequence: TGTGCCAGCAGTTACGGCGGTAACTATGGCTACACCTTC. This codes for CASSYGGNYGYTF.

This sequence joins TRBV5-6 and TRBJ1-1; D not resolved. Germline values: CDR1 SGHDT, CDR2 YYEEEE. V was shortened by 3 bases and J by 3 bases, with 3 bases between the two germline ends. This CDR3 is built from 11 residues. Here the CDR3 reads CASSSYTEAFF. CDR3 coding DNA: TGTGCCAGCAGCTCCTACACTGAAGCTTTCTTT.

The CDR3 spells CASSLVGLADTQYF. The CDR3 coding sequence is TGTGCCAGCAGCTTGGTGGGCTTGGCAGATACGCAGTATTTT. The genes are TRBV5-6 and TRBJ2-3, with D unresolved. Trimming left V 0 bases short and J 4 bases short, with 9 bases between. The germline V gene has CDR1 SGHDT and CDR2 YYEEEE. The CDR3 runs 14 residues.

The rearrangement joins TRBV7-6 to TRBJ2-7, with TRBD1 identical over 12 bases. Germline CDR1 SGHVS, CDR2 FNYEAQ. This CDR3 spans 14 amino acids. V lost 4 bases, J lost 6 bases, and 4 bases stayed unmatched. DNA of the CDR3: TGTGCCAGCAGCTACCCGGGACAGGGGGCCGAGCAGTACTTC. It translates to CASSYPGQGAEQYF.

The CDR3 is CATDRGYEQYF. The CDR3 region has the DNA TGTGCCACCGACAGGGGCTACGAGCAGTACTTC. V is TRBV7-9 and J is TRBJ2-7; 8 bases are a match to TRBD1. V was pared by 10 bases and J by 3 bases, with 2 bases of the junction left unmatched. CDR3 size: 11 residues. The germline V gene encodes CDR1 SEHNR and CDR2 FQNEAQ (reference sequence).

V and J are TRBV6-6 and TRBJ2-7, with a tentative D call TRBD1 (6 bases). Germline V gives CDR1 MNHNY, CDR2 SVGAGI (reference sequence). The CDR3 spans 15 residues. The germline V and J ends were trimmed by 6 bases and 0 bases, with 15 bases remaining between them. The CDR3 here is CASRRTASSSYEQYF. DNA of the CDR3: TGTGCCAGCAGACGGACAGCTTCGAGCTCCTACGAGCAGTACTTC.

The chain is built from TRBV19 and TRBJ2-7; D is perhaps TRBD1 (5 bases). Per germline, CDR1 LNHDA and CDR2 SQIVND (reference sequence). V shed 5 bases and J shed 2 bases, with 16 bases lying between them. CDR3 length equals 15 residues. The CDR3 region is CASSPRVSSPYEQYF. As DNA, the CDR3 is TGTGCCAGTAGTCCCAGGGTCTCCTCACCCTACGAGCAGTACTTC.

This chain joins TRBV7-8 and TRBJ2-1, with D possibly matching TRBD2 (6 bases). The ends were cut back, 4 bases at V and 1 base at J, with 8 bases in the middle. Germline-derived CDR1 and CDR2 are SGHVS and FQNEAQ. This CDR3 region has 14 residues. The CDR3: CASSWDSSYNEQFF. In DNA, the CDR3 is TGTGCCAGCAGCTGGGACTCATCCTACAATGAGCAGTTCTTC.

The chain recombines TRBV2 with TRBJ2-3; 13 bases are a match to TRBD2. Trimming at V came to 9 bases and at J to 4 bases, leaving 7 bases not matched to a gene. The germline gives CDR1 SNHLY, CDR2 FYNNEI. The CDR3 length is 15 residues. This CDR3 reads CARSRTSGGADTQYF. The CDR3 nucleotides read TGTGCCAGATCCCGGACTAGCGGGGGCGCAGATACGCAGTATTTT.

The gene calls are TRBV7-2 and TRBJ1-1; weak D call: TRBD1 (6 bases). The V end lost 3 bases, the J end lost 4 bases, and 12 bases lay between the germline ends. Germline V lookup: CDR1 SGHTA, CDR2 FQGNSA. The length of the CDR3 is 14 residues. DNA of the CDR3: TGTGCCAGCAGCTTTGTACAGGGAGCCACTGAAGCTTTCTTT. This translates into CASSFVQGATEAFF.

The chain combines TRBV5-4 with TRBJ1-2; a possible D gene is TRBD1 (5 bases). Germline assignment: CDR1 SGHNT and CDR2 YYREEE (reference sequence). Trimming left V 0 bases short and J 0 bases short, with 9 bases between. The CDR3 runs 15 residues. The CDR3 loop is CASSLDGGANYGYTF. Here the CDR3 DNA reads TGTGCCAGCAGCTTGGATGGGGGGGCTAACTATGGCTACACCTTC.